This TCR beta chain was found in a study of T cell repertoires in cytomegalovirus infection. This clonotype was observed at least ten times. TCRdb re-called the reads with MiXCR, one entry per CDR3 protein. Of hundreds of thousands of distinct CDR3 sequences in the sample, about 5.9% were seen once. The CDR3 sequence is 13 residues long. Germline V gives CDR1 SGHVS, CDR2 FNYEAQ. The V gene lost 4 bases and the J gene lost 5 bases, with 9 bases spanning the gap. Sequencing was performed on PBMCs. This receptor was taken from a human donor in good health (CMV status not recorded). Some clones in this sample may be carry-over from other donors' samples. V gene TRBV7-6 combines with J gene TRBJ1-5; D might be TRBD1 (6 bases). The CDR3 region has the DNA TGTGCCAGCAGCTCGAGGGGGGATCAGCCCCAGCATTTT. It translates to CASSSRGDQPQHF.